Shown below are 15 T cell receptor beta chains from a single sample sequenced in a study of T cell repertoires in cytomegalovirus infection. TCRdb reprocessed the reads with MiXCR, giving one entry per CDR3 protein. This sample has 700,000 to 850,000 distinct CDR3 sequences, with around a third found just once. These receptors lack a known antigen. The source material was cultured CD8+ T cells from PBMCs, sampled from culture after CMV antigen stimulation. Every receptor here comes from a human donor in good health (CMV status not recorded). Some clones in this sample may be carry-over from other donors' samples.

This clonotype was seen only a few times. The rearrangement joins TRBV7-2 to TRBJ2-7; 14 nucleotides agree with TRBD2. CDR1 and CDR2 from the germline V gene are SGHTA and FQGNSA. This CDR3 is 15 amino acids long. Unmatched junction bases numbered 1, after V lost 4 bases and J lost 2 bases. The CDR3 sequence: CASSSTSGGAYEQYF. The CDR3 DNA sequence: TGTGCCAGCAGCTCGACTAGCGGGGGGGCCTACGAGCAGTACTTC.

V and J are TRBV12-5 and TRBJ1-1, with TRBD1 matching 8 bases. The junction had 16 bases not matched to a gene; V was cut back by 2 bases and J by 5 bases. This CDR3 has 18 residues. Germline V CDR1 and CDR2: LGHNT, FRNRAP. In DNA, the CDR3 is TGTGCTAGTGGTTTGCAGACAGGGGACGATCCCGAGCGGACTGAAGCTTTCTTT. Its protein product is CASGLQTGDDPERTEAFF.

This clonotype showed up many times. The chain employs TRBV6-5 and TRBJ2-1; D tentatively fits TRBD1 or TRBD2 (5 bases each). The CDR3 runs 17 residues. Germline loops: CDR1 MNHEY, CDR2 SVGAGI. The V end lost 6 bases, the J end lost 3 bases, and 21 bases lay between the germline ends. The CDR3 coding sequence is TGTGCCAGCAGCTCTAAACCGGGACCATTATTCTACAATGAGCAGTTCTTC. Translated, it gives CASSSKPGPLFYNEQFF.

This clonotype was seen a few times. The gene calls are TRBV6-1 and TRBJ2-7, with D maybe TRBD2 (6 bases). CDR1 and CDR2 (germline): MNHNS, SASEGT. This CDR3 has 13 amino acids. Trimming cost V 0 bases and J 5 bases, with 8 bases left between them. DNA of the CDR3: TGTGCCAGCAGTGAAGCGGGGGAGGACGAGCAGTACGTC. Its protein product is CASSEAGEDEQYV.

The rearrangement uses TRBV5-6 and TRBJ2-5; D gene unclear. Trimming cost V 5 bases and J 2 bases, with 13 bases left between them. Germline-derived CDR1 and CDR2 are SGHDT and YYEEEE. The CDR3 covers 14 residues. CDR3 sequence reads: CASRGSYRQETQYF. For the CDR3, the DNA is TGTGCCAGCAGGGGCTCCTACAGACAAGAGACCCAGTACTTC.

V is TRBV5-4 and J is TRBJ2-3; the match to TRBD2 covers 8 bases. The germline gives CDR1 SGHNT, CDR2 YYREEE (reference sequence). The ends lost 3 bases at V and 4 bases at J; junction bases unmatched: 10. This CDR3 has 16 residues. Written as DNA, the CDR3 is TGTGCCAGCAGCTGGGGGTCGGGGGGGATTGCAGATACGCAGTATTTT. It codes for CASSWGSGGIADTQYF. The whole variable domain, remainder taken from reference TRBV5-4 and TRBJ2-3, is ETGVTQSPTHLIKTRGQQVTLRCSSQSGHNTVSWYQQALGQGPQFIFQYYREEENGRGNFPPRFSGLQFPNYSSELNVNALELDDSALYLCASSWGSGGIADTQYFGPGTRLTVL.

The chain links TRBV7-9 to TRBJ2-1; 8 nucleotides match TRBD1. The CDR3 consists of 16 residues. Per the germline V gene, CDR1 is SEHNR and CDR2 is FQNEAQ (reference sequence). V trimming: 4 bases; J trimming: 4 bases; junction bases outside the gene matches: 9. CDR3 DNA: TGTGCCAGCAGCTCCTTACAGGGGGAGCGATACAATGAGCAGTTCTTC. Translating gives CASSSLQGERYNEQFF.

About this clonotype: A read error may account for a junction end that differs from germline. The chain uses TRBV7-7 and TRBJ2-3; TRBD2 aligns across 13 bases. The CDR3 is made up of 17 amino acids. Looked up from germline, CDR1 is SSHAT and CDR2 is FNYEAQ (reference sequence). The chain's CDR3 is CASSPSGLAGGTDTQYF. The CDR3 coding sequence is TGTGCTAGCAGCCCATCCGGACTAGCGGGGGGCACAGATACGCAGTATTTT.

The sample holds a few counts of this clonotype. The chain uses TRBV6-2 or TRBV6-3 and TRBJ2-5; either TRBD1 or TRBD2 may supply D (6 bases each). The CDR3 length is 14 residues. Trimming cost V 2 bases and J 5 bases, with 12 bases left between them. The germline V gene encodes CDR1 MNHEY and CDR2 SVGEGT. CDR3 region: CASSYNRRGETQYF. CDR3 DNA: TGTGCCAGCAGTTACAACAGGAGGGGGGAGACCCAGTACTTC.

The table lists this clonotype with many counts. The V gene is TRBV7-2, the J gene TRBJ1-2, with D possibly TRBD1 on 6 matching bases. Trimming shortened V by 5 bases and J by 5 bases, and 15 bases separated the two germline ends. CDR3 length equals 14 residues. Germline V CDR1 and CDR2: SGHTA, FQGNSA. The CDR3 nucleotides read TGTGCCAGCAGCCTCGGGGGCTATTTGTATGGCTACACCTTC. This gives the protein CASSLGGYLYGYTF.

V and J are TRBV10-3 and TRBJ1-2; D may be TRBD1 (6 bases). V was shortened by 2 bases and J by 2 bases, with 15 bases between the two germline ends. The V gene's germline CDR1 is ENHRY and CDR2 SYGVKD. The CDR3 sequence is 16 residues long. The CDR3 DNA reads TGTGCCATCAGTGAGCTCATAGACAGGAAAAACTATGGCTACACCTTC. It codes for CAISELIDRKNYGYTF.

The CDR3 here is CATQLDRANQPQHF. In DNA form, the CDR3 reads TGTGCCACTCAATTGGACAGAGCCAATCAGCCCCAGCATTTT. The chain carries TRBV19 and TRBJ1-5, with D perhaps TRBD1 (6 bases). The CDR3 has 14 amino acids. Germline V lookup: CDR1 LNHDA, CDR2 SQIVND (reference sequence). V shed 10 bases and J shed 3 bases, with 16 bases lying between them.

This clonotype was observed a handful of times. This rearrangement joins TRBV7-9 to TRBJ1-1; D not resolved. V gave up 5 bases and J gave up 3 bases, with 22 bases separating them. CDR3 size: 17 residues. CDR1 and CDR2 (germline): SEHNR, FQNEAQ (reference sequence). CDR3 nucleotide sequence: TGTGCCAGCAGCAGGAAAGGACTCCACTCGGAGGACACTGAAGCTTTCTTT. Its translation: CASSRKGLHSEDTEAFF. Full variable domain (outside the CDR3, taken from reference TRBV7-9 and TRBJ1-1): DTGVSQNPRHKITKRGQNVTFRCDPISEHNRLYWYRQTLGQGPEFLTYFQNEAQLEKSRLLSDRFSAERPKGSFSTLEIQRTEQGDSAMYLCASSRKGLHSEDTEAFFGQGTRLTVV.

This clonotype was detected only once. V usage is TRBV19 and J usage is TRBJ1-2, with 7 bases fitting TRBD1. Germline lookup yields CDR1 LNHDA and CDR2 SQIVND (reference sequence). The V segment lost 6 bases and the J segment 1 base; nucleotides outside the gene matches: 14. CDR3 length equals 17 residues. The CDR3 sequence is CASSETGWRESNYGYTF. The CDR3 nucleotides read TGTGCCAGTAGCGAGACAGGGTGGCGAGAGAGTAACTATGGCTACACCTTC.

This clonotype was recorded at least ten times. This chain uses TRBV7-6 with TRBJ1-1; D is ambiguous. Germline lookup yields CDR1 SGHVS and CDR2 FNYEAQ. CDR3 length: 16 amino acids. Trimming stripped 5 bases from V and 2 bases from J, with 18 bases between. This chain's CDR3 is CASSEQGKGRNTEAFF. CDR3 nucleotides: TGTGCCAGCAGCGAACAAGGAAAGGGCAGAAACACTGAAGCTTTCTTT.